The clone carrying this T cell receptor (beta chain) appeared a few times. Looked up from germline, CDR1 is LNHNV and CDR2 is YYDKDF (reference sequence). The CDR3 totals 15 residues. Trimming removed 0 bases at V and 0 bases at J, with 8 bases between. Both subsets, CD45RA+ naive and CD45RA-negative memory, were split from the CD4+ cells. This specimen comes from a study of shared clonotypes between healthy human individuals. TCRdb keeps only in-frame clones here, not all; method: immunoSEQ multiplex PCR. The table has around 700,000 clones, 73% seen once. The genes are TRBV15 and TRBJ1-1; D is perhaps TRBD1 (6 bases). The specimen was memory CD4+ T cells sorted from blood. Specified subset: CD45RA-negative fraction. The sequence came from a woman aged 25 to 45 in good health. CDR3 nucleotide sequence: TGTGCCACCAGCAGAGAGGGACATATGAACACTGAAGCTTTCTTT. Translation: CATSREGHMNTEAFF.